This entry lists 9 T cell receptor beta chains sequenced from one sample in a study of T cell repertoires in cytomegalovirus infection. TCRdb reprocessed the reads via MiXCR and lists one record per CDR3 protein. The sample consists of about 320,000 distinct CDR3 sequences, 9% to 9.5% of them appearing once. The sequencing input was PBMCs. These receptors all stem from a human donor in good health (CMV status not recorded). Some clones in this sample may be carry-over from other donors' samples.

In this sample, this clonotype turned up many times. The chain employs TRBV7-8 and TRBJ1-2, with D unclear. Per the germline V gene, CDR1 is SGHVS and CDR2 is FQNEAQ. The V gene lost 0 bases and the J gene lost 4 bases, with 12 bases spanning the gap. CDR3 length equals 15 residues. This CDR3 is CASSLAGGKGYGYTF. CDR3 nucleotide sequence: TGTGCCAGCAGCTTAGCGGGAGGGAAGGGCTATGGCTACACCTTC.

The V gene is TRBV4-1, the J gene TRBJ1-1; 7 nucleotides line up with TRBD1. V shed 0 bases and J 11 bases; nucleotides not matched to a gene: 6. CDR1 is MGHRA and CDR2 is YSYEKL in the germline V gene. The CDR3 spans 13 residues. CDR3 amino acids: CASSQDTGVEAFF. The DNA of the CDR3 is TGCGCCAGCAGCCAAGATACAGGGGTAGAGGCTTTCTTT.

The chain recombines TRBV7-9 with TRBJ2-1; D is possibly TRBD1 (6 bases). Germline CDR1 SEHNR, CDR2 FQNEAQ (reference sequence). The V end was cut by 5 bases, the J end by 7 bases, with 18 bases between. This CDR3 is built from 15 residues. CDR3 in amino acids: CASSPWTEGGNEQFF. CDR3 in DNA: TGTGCCAGCAGCCCATGGACAGAGGGTGGTAATGAGCAGTTCTTC. The complete variable domain, with remaining parts taken from reference TRBV7-9 and TRBJ2-1, reads DTGVSQNPRHKITKRGQNVTFRCDPISEHNRLYWYRQTLGQGPEFLTYFQNEAQLEKSRLLSDRFSAERPKGSFSTLEIQRTEQGDSAMYLCASSPWTEGGNEQFFGPGTRLTVL.

V gene TRBV6-6 combines with J gene TRBJ2-4, with D possibly TRBD2 on 6 matching bases. The CDR3 totals 15 residues. Germline-derived CDR1 and CDR2 are MNHNY and SVGAGI (reference sequence). The V and J ends lost 7 bases and 6 bases respectively, with 19 bases between them. The CDR3 sequence is CASTEVGQGGNIQYF. CDR3 nucleotide sequence: TGTGCCAGCACCGAGGTCGGGCAGGGAGGAAACATTCAGTACTTC.

This clonotype occurred a few times. The chain is built from TRBV15 and TRBJ2-1; no firm D call. V shed 1 base and J shed 10 bases, with 11 bases lying between them. The CDR3 sequence is 13 residues long. The germline CDR1 and CDR2 sequences are LNHNV and YYDKDF (reference sequence). This CDR3 reads CATSRVRLGEQFF. For the CDR3, the DNA is TGTGCCACCAGCAGAGTACGCCTTGGGGAGCAGTTCTTC. The full variable domain, rest sourced from reference TRBV15 and TRBJ2-1, is DAMVIQNPRYQVTQFGKPVTLSCSQTLNHNVMYWYQQKSSQAPKLLFHYYDKDFNNEADTPDNFQSRRPNTSFCFLDIRSPGLGDTAMYLCATSRVRLGEQFFGPGTRLTVL.

Many counts were recorded for this clonotype. This chain joins TRBV7-2 and TRBJ1-4; the D gene is possibly TRBD1 (6 bases). The germline V gene has CDR1 SGHTA and CDR2 FQGNSA. This CDR3 region has 15 residues. Trimming shortened V by 5 bases and J by 0 bases, and 10 bases separated the two germline ends. The CDR3 here is CASSPYRATNEKLFF. The CDR3 DNA reads TGTGCCAGCAGCCCTTACAGGGCAACTAATGAAAAACTGTTTTTT.

This clonotype was picked up a small number of times. V is TRBV6-5 and J is TRBJ2-1; 7 positions agree with TRBD2. V was clipped by 2 bases and J by 6 bases; unmatched bases: 10. CDR1 and CDR2 (germline): MNHEY, SVGAGI. This CDR3 spans 16 amino acids. CDR3 region: CASSYRGGSVGNEQFF. The CDR3 DNA is TGTGCCAGCAGTTACCGAGGCGGGAGCGTCGGCAATGAGCAGTTCTTC.

V gene TRBV29-1 combines with J gene TRBJ1-4; D uncertain. The V end was cut by 7 bases, the J end by 3 bases, with 12 bases between. The CDR3 length is 13 residues. Germline V gives CDR1 SQVTM, CDR2 ANQGSEA. CDR3 amino acids: CSAMSTANEKLFF. As DNA, the CDR3 is TGCAGCGCCATGAGCACTGCTAATGAAAAACTGTTTTTT. Full variable domain (remainder filled in from reference TRBV29-1 and TRBJ1-4): SAVISQKPSRDICQRGTSLTIQCQVDSQVTMMFWYRQQPGQSLTLIATANQGSEATYESGFVIDKFPISRPNLTFSTLTVSNMSPEDSSIYLCSAMSTANEKLFFGSGTQLSVL.

The chain combines TRBV7-2 with TRBJ1-1; 8 positions agree with TRBD1. CDR1 is SGHTA and CDR2 is FQGNSA in the germline V gene. J gave up 1 base and V 1 base, and 2 bases lay outside the gene matches. The CDR3 sequence is 15 residues long. CDR3 DNA: TGTGCCAGCAGCTTAGTTCAGGGGGCGAACACTGAAGCTTTCTTT. Protein product: CASSLVQGANTEAFF.